Listed below are T cell receptor beta chains from one sample, sequenced in a study of neurological immune-mediated disorders. TCRdb re-analysed the 5' RACE reads in MiXCR, keeping a single row per CDR3 protein. Among approximately 70,000 distinct CDR3 sequences listed, around 4.8% were seen once. Sequenced sample: PBMCs. All receptors derive from a woman between 70 and 85 years old with multiple sclerosis. CDR3s include the opening cysteine and the closing phenylalanine or tryptophan. Each record gives: CDR3 protein, CDR3 DNA, D gene, clone size, J gene, V gene. A D gene is named only where the DNA matches it firmly. Part of the rows lack a size; the others show once, few, many or a class for expanded clones.

CDR3 protein: CASTEGGNTQYF; CDR3 DNA: TGTGCCAGCACCGAAGGGGGCAATACGCAGTATTTT; D gene: TRBD1; clone size: once; J gene: TRBJ2-3; V gene: TRBV6-6
CDR3 protein: CASSSRTGMTTGELFF; CDR3 DNA: TGTGCCAGCAGCTCCAGGACAGGAATGACCACCGGGGAGCTGTTTTTT; D gene: TRBD1; clone size: many; J gene: TRBJ2-2; V gene: TRBV7-2
CDR3 protein: CSARRDYSEQFF; CDR3 DNA: TGCAGTGCTAGAAGGGACTATAGTGAGCAGTTCTTC; D gene: TRBD2; clone size: few; J gene: TRBJ2-1; V gene: TRBV20-1
CDR3 protein: CASSLATEAFF; CDR3 DNA: TGTGCCAGCAGCTTAGCCACTGAAGCTTTCTTT; D gene: -; clone size: many; J gene: TRBJ1-1; V gene: TRBV7-9
CDR3 protein: CASSQGLAELGSPDTQYF; CDR3 DNA: TGTGCCAGCAGCCAAGGACTAGCGGAGTTGGGGAGCCCAGATACGCAGTATTTT; D gene: TRBD2; clone size: many; J gene: TRBJ2-3; V gene: TRBV7-2
CDR3 protein: CASRPPRTGSYEQYF; CDR3 DNA: TGTGCCAGCAGGCCACCAAGGACAGGGTCCTACGAGCAGTACTTC; D gene: TRBD1; clone size: many; J gene: TRBJ2-7; V gene: TRBV6-2/TRBV6-3
CDR3 protein: CASSKTSGKNTGELFF; CDR3 DNA: TGTGCCAGCAGTAAAACTAGCGGGAAAAACACCGGGGAGCTGTTTTTT; D gene: TRBD2; clone size: -; J gene: TRBJ2-2; V gene: TRBV12-3/TRBV12-4
CDR3 protein: CASRRAFQRDYGYTF; CDR3 DNA: TGCGCCAGCCGCCGGGCCTTCCAGAGGGACTATGGCTACACCTTC; D gene: -; clone size: few; J gene: TRBJ1-2; V gene: TRBV5-1
CDR3 protein: CASAVYSSAYNEQFF; CDR3 DNA: TGTGCCAGCGCAGTTTATTCTAGCGCCTACAATGAGCAGTTCTTC; D gene: -; clone size: many; J gene: TRBJ2-1; V gene: TRBV12-3/TRBV12-4
CDR3 protein: CSASPTSSYEQYF; CDR3 DNA: TGCAGTGCTAGTCCGACTAGCTCCTACGAGCAGTACTTC; D gene: -; clone size: -; J gene: TRBJ2-7; V gene: TRBV20-1
CDR3 protein: CSAQGGQTSYEQYF; CDR3 DNA: TGCAGTGCTCAGGGAGGCCAGACCTCCTACGAGCAGTACTTC; D gene: -; clone size: many; J gene: TRBJ2-7; V gene: TRBV20-1
CDR3 protein: CASSLSASSGNTIYF; CDR3 DNA: TGTGCCAGCAGCTTATCAGCGAGCTCTGGAAACACCATATATTTT; D gene: -; clone size: many; J gene: TRBJ1-3; V gene: TRBV7-2
CDR3 protein: CASSIHKTEQFF; CDR3 DNA: TGTGCCAGCAGTATCCATAAGACTGAGCAGTTCTTC; D gene: -; clone size: many; J gene: TRBJ2-1; V gene: TRBV12-3/TRBV12-4
CDR3 protein: CASSLLSSYNEQFF; CDR3 DNA: TGTGCCAGCAGCCTACTAAGCTCCTACAATGAGCAGTTCTTC; D gene: -; clone size: many; J gene: TRBJ2-1; V gene: TRBV3-1
CDR3 protein: CASSSDDRNTEAFF; CDR3 DNA: TGCGCCAGCAGCTCGGACGACAGGAACACTGAAGCTTTCTTT; D gene: -; clone size: many; J gene: TRBJ1-1; V gene: TRBV5-1
CDR3 protein: CASSYSDSYEQYF; CDR3 DNA: TGTGCCAGCAGTTATAGCGACTCCTACGAGCAGTACTTC; D gene: -; clone size: many; J gene: TRBJ2-7; V gene: TRBV6-2/TRBV6-3
CDR3 protein: CASSLAWGGNQPQHF; CDR3 DNA: TGTGCCAGCAGCTTAGCGTGGGGGGGTAATCAGCCCCAGCATTTT; D gene: -; clone size: many; J gene: TRBJ1-5; V gene: TRBV7-9
CDR3 protein: CASSHTTSGDPYEQYF; CDR3 DNA: TGTGCCAGCAGTCATACCACTAGCGGGGACCCCTACGAGCAGTACTTC; D gene: TRBD2; clone size: many; J gene: TRBJ2-7; V gene: TRBV28
CDR3 protein: CSATQGGGEQFF; CDR3 DNA: TGCAGTGCTACCCAGGGCGGCGGTGAGCAGTTCTTC; D gene: -; clone size: many; J gene: TRBJ2-1; V gene: TRBV20-1
CDR3 protein: CSAPSGERQDTQYF; CDR3 DNA: TGCAGTGCCCCGTCGGGGGAGCGTCAAGATACGCAGTATTTT; D gene: -; clone size: many; J gene: TRBJ2-3; V gene: TRBV20-1
CDR3 protein: CASSHLEGHRNEQYF; CDR3 DNA: TGCGCCAGCAGCCACTTGGAGGGCCATAGGAACGAGCAGTACTTC; D gene: -; clone size: many; J gene: TRBJ2-7; V gene: TRBV4-3
CDR3 protein: CASSLDRVNTEAFF; CDR3 DNA: TGCGCCAGCAGCTTGGACAGGGTAAACACTGAAGCTTTCTTT; D gene: -; clone size: few; J gene: TRBJ1-1; V gene: TRBV5-1
CDR3 protein: CASSLSTDTQYF; CDR3 DNA: TGTGCCAGCAGTTTAAGCACAGATACGCAGTATTTT; D gene: -; clone size: many; J gene: TRBJ2-3; V gene: TRBV7-2
CDR3 protein: CASSSLGRDTQYF; CDR3 DNA: TGTGCCAGCAGTAGCCTAGGAAGAGATACGCAGTATTTT; D gene: -; clone size: many; J gene: TRBJ2-3; V gene: TRBV27
CDR3 protein: CASSFRQRNTEAFF; CDR3 DNA: TGTGCCAGCAGTTTCCGACAGAGGAACACTGAAGCTTTCTTT; D gene: -; clone size: many; J gene: TRBJ1-1; V gene: TRBV6-5
CDR3 protein: CASSPGTSGGYNEQFF; CDR3 DNA: TGTGCCAGCAGTCCCGGGACTAGCGGAGGGTACAATGAGCAGTTCTTC; D gene: TRBD2; clone size: many; J gene: TRBJ2-1; V gene: TRBV6-5
CDR3 protein: CASSRPLTGDQETQYF; CDR3 DNA: TGTGCCAGCAGCCGACCTCTCACGGGGGACCAAGAGACCCAGTACTTC; D gene: -; clone size: many; J gene: TRBJ2-5; V gene: TRBV7-2
CDR3 protein: CASSYDTSSYNEQFF; CDR3 DNA: TGTGCCAGCAGTTATGATACTAGCTCCTACAATGAGCAGTTCTTC; D gene: -; clone size: many; J gene: TRBJ2-1; V gene: TRBV6-5
CDR3 protein: CASSRGLPTGELFF; CDR3 DNA: TGTGCCAGCAGCCGGGGCCTACCCACCGGGGAGCTGTTTTTT; D gene: -; clone size: -; J gene: TRBJ2-2; V gene: TRBV12-3/TRBV12-4
CDR3 protein: CASSLAPGVKLNEQFF; CDR3 DNA: TGTGCCAGCAGCTTAGCGCCCGGGGTGAAATTGAATGAGCAGTTCTTC; D gene: -; clone size: -; J gene: TRBJ2-1; V gene: TRBV11-1
CDR3 protein: CASSQERGPTYEQYF; CDR3 DNA: TGCGCCAGCAGCCAAGAAAGAGGGCCAACCTACGAGCAGTACTTC; D gene: -; clone size: many; J gene: TRBJ2-7; V gene: TRBV4-1
CDR3 protein: CATSRRLTGSNTGELFF; CDR3 DNA: TGTGCCACCAGCAGAAGGTTAACAGGTTCGAACACCGGGGAGCTGTTTTTT; D gene: -; clone size: many; J gene: TRBJ2-2; V gene: TRBV15
CDR3 protein: CASSPRTPYEQYF; CDR3 DNA: TGTGCCAGCAGCCCTCGGACGCCCTACGAGCAGTACTTC; D gene: -; clone size: many; J gene: TRBJ2-7; V gene: TRBV7-9
CDR3 protein: CASSSRRTIALANQPQHF; CDR3 DNA: TGTGCCAGCAGCTCAAGGCGGACAATAGCGCTCGCCAATCAGCCCCAGCATTTT; D gene: -; clone size: -; J gene: TRBJ1-5; V gene: TRBV5-6
CDR3 protein: CASSLLQGPGGGYTF; CDR3 DNA: TGCGCCAGCAGCTTGTTGCAGGGGCCGGGGGGTGGCTACACCTTC; D gene: -; clone size: many; J gene: TRBJ1-2; V gene: TRBV5-1
CDR3 protein: CASSRTDRGEQFF; CDR3 DNA: TGTGCCAGCAGCCGAACCGACCGGGGGGAGCAGTTCTTC; D gene: -; clone size: many; J gene: TRBJ2-1; V gene: TRBV3-1
CDR3 protein: CSASSGELSTDTQYF; CDR3 DNA: TGCAGTGCTAGTTCGGGAGAACTGAGCACAGATACGCAGTATTTT; D gene: -; clone size: many; J gene: TRBJ2-3; V gene: TRBV20-1
CDR3 protein: CASRSDREQPQHF; CDR3 DNA: TGTGCCAGTAGATCTGACAGGGAACAGCCCCAGCATTTT; D gene: TRBD1; clone size: -; J gene: TRBJ1-5; V gene: TRBV19
CDR3 protein: CASSLRESVWDTGELFF; CDR3 DNA: TGTGCCAGCAGCTTACGGGAGTCTGTTTGGGACACCGGGGAGCTGTTTTTT; D gene: -; clone size: many; J gene: TRBJ2-2; V gene: TRBV7-2
CDR3 protein: CASSSGEGSYGYTF; CDR3 DNA: TGTGCCAGCAGTTCAGGAGAGGGCAGCTATGGCTACACCTTC; D gene: -; clone size: many; J gene: TRBJ1-2; V gene: TRBV7-2
CDR3 protein: CASSAGLQVYNEQFF; CDR3 DNA: TGTGCCAGCAGTGCGGGACTACAGGTATACAATGAGCAGTTCTTC; D gene: TRBD2; clone size: -; J gene: TRBJ2-1; V gene: TRBV12-3/TRBV12-4